The clone carrying this T cell receptor beta chain occurred many times. Its antigen is not known. Through template switching, a universal primer site was introduced, and the cDNA contained unique molecular identifiers. TCRdb itself ran the 5' RACE reads through MiXCR, one entry per CDR3 protein. The sample lists approximately 550,000 distinct CDR3 sequences; about 22% were seen once. The data were obtained in a study of identical twins. Regarding the study as a whole: There was more out-of-frame TCR alpha sharing in monozygotic twins than models estimated. Twins showed weaker excess sharing in their beta out-of-frame sequences. Partial confounding of zero-insertion analyses by invariant MAIT and iNKT cells was possible.

The sample was also reused in another study, on yellow fever vaccine responses in identical twins.

The sample taken for sequencing was CD4+ T cells sorted from blood. The clonotype was recovered from a young woman in good health.

CDR3 region: CASTLGETQYF. Written as DNA, the CDR3 is TGTGCCAGCACCCTAGGAGAGACCCAGTACTTC. The chain is built from TRBV12-3 or TRBV12-4 and TRBJ2-5; D uncertain. The CDR3 length is 11 residues. Trimming took off 7 bases at V and 4 bases at J, with 7 bases between the two ends.